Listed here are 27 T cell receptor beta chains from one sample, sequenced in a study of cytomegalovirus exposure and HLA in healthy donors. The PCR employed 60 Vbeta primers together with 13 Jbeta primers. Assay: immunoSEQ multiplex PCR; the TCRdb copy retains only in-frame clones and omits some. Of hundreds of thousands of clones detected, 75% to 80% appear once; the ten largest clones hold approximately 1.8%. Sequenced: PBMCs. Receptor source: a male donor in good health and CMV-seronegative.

The CDR3 here is CASSFLAGVARELFF. CDR3 bases: TGTGCCAGCAGCTTTCTAGCGGGAGTAGCCAGGGAGCTGTTTTTT. The chain employs TRBV7-8 and TRBJ2-2; 10 positions agree with TRBD2. The germline CDR1 and CDR2 sequences are SGHVS and FQNEAQ. Trimming took 3 bases from V and 9 from J; bases not matched to a gene: 7. This CDR3 is built from 15 residues. The whole variable domain, remainder taken from reference TRBV7-8 and TRBJ2-2, is GAGVSQSPRYKVAKRGQDVALRCDPISGHVSLFWYQQALGQGPEFLTYFQNEAQLDKSGLPSDRFFAERPEGSVSTLKIQRTQQEDSAVYLCASSFLAGVARELFFGEGSRLTVL.

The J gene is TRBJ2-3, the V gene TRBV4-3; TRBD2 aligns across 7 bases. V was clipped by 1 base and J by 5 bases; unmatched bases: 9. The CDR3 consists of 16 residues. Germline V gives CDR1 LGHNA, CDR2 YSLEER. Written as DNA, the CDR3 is TGCGCCAGCAGCCAAGGGGAGGGAAGTTGGGTAGATACGCAGTATTTT. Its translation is CASSQGEGSWVDTQYF.

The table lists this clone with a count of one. The CDR3 sequence: CASSLLQHSGNTIYF. Here the CDR3 DNA reads TGCGCCAGCAGCTTGTTACAGCACTCTGGAAACACCATATATTTT. V usage is TRBV5-1 and J usage is TRBJ1-3; D is undetermined. Trimming stripped 1 base from V and 0 bases from J, with 8 bases between. Germline assignment: CDR1 SGHRS and CDR2 YFSETQ. The CDR3 is 15 amino acids.

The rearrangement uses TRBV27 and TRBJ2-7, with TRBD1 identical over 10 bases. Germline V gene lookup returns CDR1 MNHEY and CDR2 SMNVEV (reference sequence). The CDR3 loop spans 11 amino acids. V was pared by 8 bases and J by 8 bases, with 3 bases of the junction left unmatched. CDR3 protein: CASGTGVQQYF. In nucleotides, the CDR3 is TGTGCCAGCGGGACAGGGGTTCAGCAGTACTTC.

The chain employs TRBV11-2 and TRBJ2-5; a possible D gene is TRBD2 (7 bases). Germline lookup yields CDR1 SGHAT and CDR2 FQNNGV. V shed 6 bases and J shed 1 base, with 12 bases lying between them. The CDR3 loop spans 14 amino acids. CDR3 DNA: TGTGCCAGCAGACAGGGAGGGGTCCAAGAGACCCAGTACTTC. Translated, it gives CASRQGGVQETQYF.

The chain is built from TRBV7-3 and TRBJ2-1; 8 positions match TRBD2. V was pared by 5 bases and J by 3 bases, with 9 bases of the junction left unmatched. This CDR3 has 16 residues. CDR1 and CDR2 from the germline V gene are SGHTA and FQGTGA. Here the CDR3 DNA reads TGTGCCAGCAGCCTACCCCGGCTAGCGGGCTACAATGAGCAGTTCTTC. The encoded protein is CASSLPRLAGYNEQFF.

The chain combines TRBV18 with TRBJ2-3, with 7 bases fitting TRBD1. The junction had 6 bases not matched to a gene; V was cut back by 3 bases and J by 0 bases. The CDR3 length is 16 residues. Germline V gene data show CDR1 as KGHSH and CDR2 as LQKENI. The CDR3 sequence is CASSPLQGSSTDTQYF. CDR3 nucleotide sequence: TGTGCCAGCTCACCGTTACAGGGGTCTAGCACAGATACGCAGTATTTT.

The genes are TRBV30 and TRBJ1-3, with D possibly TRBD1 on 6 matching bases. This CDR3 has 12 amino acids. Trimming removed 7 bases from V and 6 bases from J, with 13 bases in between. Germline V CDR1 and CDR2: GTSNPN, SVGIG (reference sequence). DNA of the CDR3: TGTGCCTCAAACAGGGAGCAAAACACCATATATTTT. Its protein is CASNREQNTIYF.

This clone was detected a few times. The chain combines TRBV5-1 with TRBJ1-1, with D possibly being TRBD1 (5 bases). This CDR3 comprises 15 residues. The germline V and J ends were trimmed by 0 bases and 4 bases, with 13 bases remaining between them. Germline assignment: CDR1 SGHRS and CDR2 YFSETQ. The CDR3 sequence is CASSLALGEGTEAFF. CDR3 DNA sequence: TGCGCCAGCAGCTTGGCCTTGGGGGAGGGCACTGAAGCTTTCTTT.

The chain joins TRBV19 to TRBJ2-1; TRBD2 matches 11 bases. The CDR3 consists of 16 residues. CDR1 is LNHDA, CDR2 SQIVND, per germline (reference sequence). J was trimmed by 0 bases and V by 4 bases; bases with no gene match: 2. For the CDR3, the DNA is TGTGCCAGTAGTAGGGGACTAGCGGACTCCTACAATGAGCAGTTCTTC. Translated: CASSRGLADSYNEQFF.

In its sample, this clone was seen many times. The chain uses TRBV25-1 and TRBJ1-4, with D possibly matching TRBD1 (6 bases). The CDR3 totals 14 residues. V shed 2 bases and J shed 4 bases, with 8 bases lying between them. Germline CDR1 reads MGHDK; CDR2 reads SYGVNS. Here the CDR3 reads CASSETGSNEKLFF. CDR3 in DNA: TGTGCCAGCAGTGAAACAGGGAGTAATGAAAAACTGTTTTTT.

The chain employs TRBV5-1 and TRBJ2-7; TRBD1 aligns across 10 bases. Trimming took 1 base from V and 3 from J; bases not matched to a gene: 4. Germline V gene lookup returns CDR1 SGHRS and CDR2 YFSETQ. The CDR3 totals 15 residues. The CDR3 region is CASSLTGTGVYEQYF. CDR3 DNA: TGCGCCAGCAGCTTGACCGGGACAGGGGTCTACGAGCAGTACTTC.

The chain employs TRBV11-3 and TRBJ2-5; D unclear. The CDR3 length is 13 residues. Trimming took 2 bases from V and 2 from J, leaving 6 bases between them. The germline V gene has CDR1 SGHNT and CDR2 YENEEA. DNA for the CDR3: TGTGCCAGCAGCTTACCCGGGCAAGAGACCCAGTACTTC. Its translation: CASSLPGQETQYF. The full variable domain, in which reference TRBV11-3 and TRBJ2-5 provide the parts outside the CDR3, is EAGVVQSPRYKIIEKKQPVAFWCNPISGHNTLYWYLQNLGQGPELLIRYENEEAVDDSQLPKDRFSAERLKGVDSTLKIQPAELGDSAVYLCASSLPGQETQYFGPGTRLLVL.

The CDR3 nucleotides read TGTGCCAGCTCGGGCAATCAGCCCCAGCATTTT. It translates to CASSGNQPQHF. The genes are TRBV6-1 and TRBJ1-5, with no clear D. V lost 8 bases to trimming and J lost 2 bases, with 4 bases between them. CDR3 size: 11 residues. CDR1 and CDR2 from the germline V gene are MNHNS and SASEGT.

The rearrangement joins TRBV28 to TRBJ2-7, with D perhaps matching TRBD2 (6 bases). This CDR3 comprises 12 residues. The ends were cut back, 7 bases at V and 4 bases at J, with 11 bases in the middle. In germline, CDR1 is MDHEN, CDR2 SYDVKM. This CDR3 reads CASNAGRYEQYF. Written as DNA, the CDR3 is TGTGCCAGCAACGCGGGAAGGTACGAGCAGTACTTC.

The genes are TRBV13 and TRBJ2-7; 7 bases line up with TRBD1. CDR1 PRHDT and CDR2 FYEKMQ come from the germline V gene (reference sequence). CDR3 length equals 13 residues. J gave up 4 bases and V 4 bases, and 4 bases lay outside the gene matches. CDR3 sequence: CASSSGQIYEQYF. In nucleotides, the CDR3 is TGTGCCAGCAGCTCGGGACAGATATACGAGCAGTACTTC.

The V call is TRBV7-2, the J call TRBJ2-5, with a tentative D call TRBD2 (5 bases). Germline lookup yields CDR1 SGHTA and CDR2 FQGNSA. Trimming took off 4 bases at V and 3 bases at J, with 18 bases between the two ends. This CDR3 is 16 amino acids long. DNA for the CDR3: TGTGCCAGCAGCTACCAAGGACTCAAGGGTGAAGAGACCCAGTACTTC. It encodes CASSYQGLKGEETQYF.

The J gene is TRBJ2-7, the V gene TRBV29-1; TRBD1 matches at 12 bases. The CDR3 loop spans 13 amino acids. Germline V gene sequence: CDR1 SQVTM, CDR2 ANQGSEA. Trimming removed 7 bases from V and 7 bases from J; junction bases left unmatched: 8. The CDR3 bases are TGCAGCGCTGGGACAGGGGGCAGGACGGAGCAGTACTTC. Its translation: CSAGTGGRTEQYF.

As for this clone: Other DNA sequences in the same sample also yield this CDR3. Here the CDR3 DNA reads TGCGCCAGCAGCCTGGGAGGGTTAACTGAAGCTTTCTTT. Residues: CASSLGGLTEAFF. The rearrangement uses TRBV5-1 and TRBJ1-1; no clear D gene. With 4 bases removed from V and 5 bases from J, the gap between germline ends came to 12 bases. Germline V lookup: CDR1 SGHRS, CDR2 YFSETQ. This CDR3 spans 13 amino acids.

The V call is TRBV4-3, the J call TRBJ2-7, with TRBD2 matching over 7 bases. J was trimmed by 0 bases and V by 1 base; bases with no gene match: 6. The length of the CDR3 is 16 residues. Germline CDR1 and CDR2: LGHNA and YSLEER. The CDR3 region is CASSQGGAGVSYEQYF. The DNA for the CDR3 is TGCGCCAGCAGCCAAGGGGGTGCGGGGGTCTCCTACGAGCAGTACTTC.

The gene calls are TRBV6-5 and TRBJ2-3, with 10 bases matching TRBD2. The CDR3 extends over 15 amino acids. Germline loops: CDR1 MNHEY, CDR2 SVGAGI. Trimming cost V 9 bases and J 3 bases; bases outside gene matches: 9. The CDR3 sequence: CASGPSGRITDTQYF. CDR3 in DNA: TGTGCCAGTGGCCCTAGCGGGAGAATTACAGATACGCAGTATTTT.

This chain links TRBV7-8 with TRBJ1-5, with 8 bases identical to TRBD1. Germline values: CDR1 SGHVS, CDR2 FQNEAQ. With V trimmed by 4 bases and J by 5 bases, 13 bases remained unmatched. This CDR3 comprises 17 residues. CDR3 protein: CASSYRGMVELDQPQHF. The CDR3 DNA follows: TGTGCCAGCAGCTACAGGGGGATGGTAGAGCTGGATCAGCCCCAGCATTTT. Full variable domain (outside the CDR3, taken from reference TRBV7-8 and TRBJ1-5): GAGVSQSPRYKVAKRGQDVALRCDPISGHVSLFWYQQALGQGPEFLTYFQNEAQLDKSGLPSDRFFAERPEGSVSTLKIQRTQQEDSAVYLCASSYRGMVELDQPQHFGDGTRLSIL.

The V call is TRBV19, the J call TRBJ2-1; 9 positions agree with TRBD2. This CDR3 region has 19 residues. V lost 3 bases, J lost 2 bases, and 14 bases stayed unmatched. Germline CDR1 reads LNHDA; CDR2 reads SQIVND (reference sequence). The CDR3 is CASSILAGGPSGPYNEQFF. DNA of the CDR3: TGTGCCAGTAGTATCTTGGCGGGGGGGCCTTCCGGCCCCTACAATGAGCAGTTCTTC.

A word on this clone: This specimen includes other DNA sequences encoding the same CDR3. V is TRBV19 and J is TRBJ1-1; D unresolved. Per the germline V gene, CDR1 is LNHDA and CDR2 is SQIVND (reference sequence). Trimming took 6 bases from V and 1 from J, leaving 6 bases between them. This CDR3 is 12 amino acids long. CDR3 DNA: TGTGCCAGTAGCACGGGGAACACTGAAGCTTTCTTT. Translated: CASSTGNTEAFF. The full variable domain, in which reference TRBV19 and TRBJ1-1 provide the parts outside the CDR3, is DGGITQSPKYLFRKEGQNVTLSCEQNLNHDAMYWYRQDPGQGLRLIYYSQIVNDFQKGDIAEGYSVSREKKESFPLTVTSAQKNPTAFYLCASSTGNTEAFFGQGTRLTVV.

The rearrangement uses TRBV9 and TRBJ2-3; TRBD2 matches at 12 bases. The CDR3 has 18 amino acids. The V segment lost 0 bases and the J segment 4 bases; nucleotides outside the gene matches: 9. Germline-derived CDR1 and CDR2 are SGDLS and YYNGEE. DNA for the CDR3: TGTGCCAGCAGCGTAGCTACGTCTAGCGGGAGGGTAGCAGATACGCAGTATTTT. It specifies CASSVATSSGRVADTQYF.

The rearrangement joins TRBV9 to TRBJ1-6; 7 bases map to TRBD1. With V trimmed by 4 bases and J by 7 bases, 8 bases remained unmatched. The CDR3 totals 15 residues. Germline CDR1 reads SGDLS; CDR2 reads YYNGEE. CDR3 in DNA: TGTGCCAGCAGCCTCCGGACAGGCCCCAATTCACCCCTCCACTTT. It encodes CASSLRTGPNSPLHF.

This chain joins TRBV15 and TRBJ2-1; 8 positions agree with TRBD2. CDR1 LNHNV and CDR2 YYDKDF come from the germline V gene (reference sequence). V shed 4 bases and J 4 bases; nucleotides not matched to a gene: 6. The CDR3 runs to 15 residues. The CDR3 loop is CATSTAGGAYNEQFF. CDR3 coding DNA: TGTGCCACCAGCACCGCCGGGGGGGCGTACAATGAGCAGTTCTTC.